One sample yielded the 5 T cell receptor beta chains listed below, sequenced in a study of cytomegalovirus exposure and HLA in healthy donors. With 60 Vbeta and 13 Jbeta primers, the PCR was carried out. This table comes from immunoSEQ multiplex PCR, and its TCRdb copy is limited to in-frame clones, with some not included. This table holds about 130,000 clones, roughly 78% found once. Sequenced: PBMCs. These receptors all stem from a man in his forties in good health and CMV-seronegative.

This chain uses TRBV28 with TRBJ1-5; D may be TRBD1 (6 bases). CDR1 and CDR2 from the germline V gene are MDHEN and SYDVKM. Deletions cut 8 bases from V and 7 bases from J, with 18 bases between. This CDR3 region has 14 residues. CDR3 DNA: TGTGCCAGCTATCCGGGAGGGGGGAAACAGCCCCAGCATTTT. Translating it yields CASYPGGGKQPQHF.

J is TRBJ2-7 and V is TRBV7-2; TRBD2 agrees at 10 bases. This CDR3 contains 15 residues. Germline V gives CDR1 SGHTA, CDR2 FQGNSA. The V and J ends lost 1 base and 4 bases, in that order; junction bases with no gene match: 4. In nucleotides, the CDR3 is TGTGCCAGCAGCTTAGTTTTAGCGGGAGGTTACGAGCAGTACTTC. As protein: CASSLVLAGGYEQYF.

The J gene is TRBJ2-2, the V gene TRBV18, with D possibly being TRBD1 (6 bases). CDR1 and CDR2 from the germline V gene are KGHSH and LQKENI. With 5 bases removed from V and 2 bases from J, the gap between germline ends came to 12 bases. The CDR3 contains 15 residues. The CDR3 reads CASSNGQINTGELFF. CDR3 nucleotide sequence: TGTGCCAGCTCAAACGGACAGATAAACACCGGGGAGCTGTTTTTT.

This clone was detected once. The chain recombines TRBV10-2 with TRBJ2-7; 7 bases agree with TRBD1. V lost 8 bases, J lost 6 bases, and 10 bases stayed unmatched. The CDR3 runs 13 residues. CDR1 and CDR2 (germline): WSHSY, SAAADI. This CDR3 reads CASSKGQLSEQYF. CDR3 coding DNA: TGCGCCAGCTCCAAGGGACAGCTCTCCGAGCAGTACTTC.

The rearrangement links TRBV18 to TRBJ1-6; D is uncertain. Per germline, CDR1 KGHSH and CDR2 LQKENI. V was cut by 1 base and J by 7 bases, with 17 bases left in between. The CDR3 sequence is 17 residues long. Written as DNA, the CDR3 is TGTGCCAGCTCACCACTCGGTACAAAGGGCGGGAATTCACCCCTCCACTTT. Translating gives CASSPLGTKGGNSPLHF. Based on the CDR3 plus reference TRBV18 and TRBJ1-6, the full variable domain is NAGVMQNPRHLVRRRGQEARLRCSPMKGHSHVYWYRQLPEEGLKFMVYLQKENIIDESGMPKERFSAEFPKEGPSILRIQQVVRGDSAAYFCASSPLGTKGGNSPLHFGNGTRLTVT.